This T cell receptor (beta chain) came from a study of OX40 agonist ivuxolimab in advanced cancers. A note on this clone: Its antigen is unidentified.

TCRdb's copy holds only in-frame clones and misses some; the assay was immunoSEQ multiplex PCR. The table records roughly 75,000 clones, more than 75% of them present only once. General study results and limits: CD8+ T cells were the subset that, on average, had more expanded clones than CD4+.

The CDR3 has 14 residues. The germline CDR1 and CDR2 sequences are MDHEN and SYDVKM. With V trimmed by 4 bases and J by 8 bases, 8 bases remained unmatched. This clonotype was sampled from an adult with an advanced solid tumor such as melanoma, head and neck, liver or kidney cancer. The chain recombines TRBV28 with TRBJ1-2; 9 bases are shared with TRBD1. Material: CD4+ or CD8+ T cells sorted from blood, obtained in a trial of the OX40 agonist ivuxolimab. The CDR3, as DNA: TGTGCCAGCAGTTCGGGACAGGGTTCGGAGGGCTACACCTTC. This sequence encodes CASSSGQGSEGYTF.